This is a list of T cell receptor beta chains from one sample in a study of blood T cells in healthy people across ages. MiXCR, applied by TCRdb to the 5' RACE reads, yields one record per CDR3 protein. The sample has roughly 800,000 distinct CDR3 sequences; roughly 50% are singletons. The sample was blood. The origin of the receptors is a man aged 25 to 40 in good health. The CDR3 runs from the conserved cysteine through the conserved F or W. Fields, in order: clone size, CDR3 length, D gene, V gene, J gene, CDR3 DNA, CDR3 protein. D genes are given only for firm matches. The size field is filled for only some rows; it gives once, few, many or a size class.

clone size: -; CDR3 length: 16; D gene: TRBD1; V gene: TRBV24-1; J gene: TRBJ2-5; CDR3 DNA: TGTGCCACCAGTGGCCGAGGACAGGGAACGGCGGAGACCCAGTACTTC; CDR3 protein: CATSGRGQGTAETQYF
clone size: few; CDR3 length: 15; D gene: -; V gene: TRBV20-1; J gene: TRBJ2-5; CDR3 DNA: TGCAGTGCCACAGGCCAGCCGGGGTACCAAGAGACCCAGTACTTC; CDR3 protein: CSATGQPGYQETQYF
clone size: -; CDR3 length: 15; D gene: TRBD2; V gene: TRBV7-2; J gene: TRBJ2-7; CDR3 DNA: TGTGCCAGCAGCTTAGTGGGCGGGAGTTACTACGAGCAGTACTTC; CDR3 protein: CASSLVGGSYYEQYF
clone size: -; CDR3 length: 15; D gene: TRBD2; V gene: TRBV2; J gene: TRBJ2-7; CDR3 DNA: TGTGCCAGCAGGCGGGGGGGCCTAGAGAAATACGAGCAGTACTTC; CDR3 protein: CASRRGGLEKYEQYF
clone size: few; CDR3 length: 11; D gene: -; V gene: TRBV10-3; J gene: TRBJ2-5; CDR3 DNA: TGTGCCATCAGTGAGGGGAAGACCCAGTACTTC; CDR3 protein: CAISEGKTQYF
clone size: -; CDR3 length: 15; D gene: -; V gene: TRBV29-1; J gene: TRBJ2-5; CDR3 DNA: TGCAGCGTGAAGGGGGGACGCGCTCTCCAAGAGACCCAGTACTTC; CDR3 protein: CSVKGGRALQETQYF
clone size: few; CDR3 length: 13; D gene: TRBD2; V gene: TRBV6-7; J gene: TRBJ2-3; CDR3 DNA: TGTGCCAGCAGTTACTGGGACTACGATACGCAGTATTTT; CDR3 protein: CASSYWDYDTQYF
clone size: few; CDR3 length: 13; D gene: TRBD1; V gene: TRBV29-1; J gene: TRBJ1-2; CDR3 DNA: TGCAGCGTTAAGGGACAGGGACACTATGGCTACACCTTC; CDR3 protein: CSVKGQGHYGYTF
clone size: -; CDR3 length: 13; D gene: -; V gene: TRBV27; J gene: TRBJ2-4; CDR3 DNA: TGTGCCAGCAGTTACCAGGGAGGAGGGGAGCAGTACTTC; CDR3 protein: CASSYQGGGEQYF
clone size: -; CDR3 length: 13; D gene: TRBD2; V gene: TRBV29-1; J gene: TRBJ2-1; CDR3 DNA: TGCAGCGTTGGGACTAGCGGGGCCAATGAGCAGTTCTTC; CDR3 protein: CSVGTSGANEQFF
clone size: -; CDR3 length: 14; D gene: -; V gene: TRBV3-1; J gene: TRBJ2-7; CDR3 DNA: TGTGCCAGCAGCCAAGATTTGGACAGACCCGAGCAGTACTTC; CDR3 protein: CASSQDLDRPEQYF
clone size: once; CDR3 length: 15; D gene: -; V gene: TRBV3-1; J gene: TRBJ2-3; CDR3 DNA: TGTGCCAGCAGTCACCGGGACCAGAACACAGATACGCAGTATTTT; CDR3 protein: CASSHRDQNTDTQYF
clone size: -; CDR3 length: 14; D gene: -; V gene: TRBV4-1; J gene: TRBJ2-5; CDR3 DNA: TGCGCCAGCAGCCAAGTGTTGAGGGGGGAGACCCAGTACTTC; CDR3 protein: CASSQVLRGETQYF
clone size: few; CDR3 length: 14; D gene: -; V gene: TRBV12-3/TRBV12-4; J gene: TRBJ2-7; CDR3 DNA: TGTGCCAGCAGCCCAGGGGGGAGCGGTTACGAGCAGTACTTC; CDR3 protein: CASSPGGSGYEQYF
clone size: -; CDR3 length: 16; D gene: TRBD2; V gene: TRBV20-1; J gene: TRBJ2-3; CDR3 DNA: TGCAGTGCTAAACCTCTAGCGGGGGTTAAGGCAGATACGCAGTATTTT; CDR3 protein: CSAKPLAGVKADTQYF
clone size: few; CDR3 length: 14; D gene: TRBD2; V gene: TRBV7-8; J gene: TRBJ2-1; CDR3 DNA: TGTGCCAGCAGCTTAGATGGGGTGCGGGGGGAGCAGTTCTTC; CDR3 protein: CASSLDGVRGEQFF
clone size: -; CDR3 length: 13; D gene: -; V gene: TRBV20-1; J gene: TRBJ1-5; CDR3 DNA: TGCAGTGCTAAGGGCAGGGAGAATCAGCCCCAGCATTTT; CDR3 protein: CSAKGRENQPQHF
clone size: few; CDR3 length: 14; D gene: TRBD1; V gene: TRBV28; J gene: TRBJ2-7; CDR3 DNA: TGTGCCAGCAGTACCCTCAGACAGGGGAGGAAGCAGTACTTC; CDR3 protein: CASSTLRQGRKQYF
clone size: -; CDR3 length: 18; D gene: TRBD1; V gene: TRBV5-6; J gene: TRBJ1-1; CDR3 DNA: TGTGCCAGCAGCTTGGAACTCGGGACAGGGGATAAGAGCACTGAAGCTTTCTTT; CDR3 protein: CASSLELGTGDKSTEAFF
clone size: -; CDR3 length: 16; D gene: -; V gene: TRBV5-1; J gene: TRBJ2-7; CDR3 DNA: TGCGCCAGCAGCTCCGCCGGAACAGATAATAACTACGAGCAGTACTTC; CDR3 protein: CASSSAGTDNNYEQYF
clone size: few; CDR3 length: 14; D gene: TRBD2; V gene: TRBV5-1; J gene: TRBJ2-1; CDR3 DNA: TGCGCCAGCAGTAAGCGGGGGCCTTGGGATGAGCAGTTCTTC; CDR3 protein: CASSKRGPWDEQFF
clone size: once; CDR3 length: 14; D gene: -; V gene: TRBV7-2; J gene: TRBJ2-3; CDR3 DNA: TGTGCCAGCAGCCCAAGAGTAGCCTCAGATACGCAGTATTTT; CDR3 protein: CASSPRVASDTQYF
clone size: -; CDR3 length: 13; D gene: -; V gene: TRBV20-1; J gene: TRBJ2-5; CDR3 DNA: TGCAGTGCTCCAGGCTCCGGGCCTGAGACCCAGTACTTC; CDR3 protein: CSAPGSGPETQYF
clone size: once; CDR3 length: 19; D gene: TRBD1; V gene: TRBV11-2; J gene: TRBJ2-7; CDR3 DNA: TGTGCCAGCAGCCCCGGGCCCGCACAGGGGGCTAATGAGTACTACGAGCAGTACTTC; CDR3 protein: CASSPGPAQGANEYYEQYF
clone size: few; CDR3 length: 13; D gene: -; V gene: TRBV20-1; J gene: TRBJ2-7; CDR3 DNA: TGCAGTGCTAGAGGTGAAACTAGTTACGAGCAGTACTTC; CDR3 protein: CSARGETSYEQYF
clone size: -; CDR3 length: 13; D gene: -; V gene: TRBV2; J gene: TRBJ1-2; CDR3 DNA: TGTGCCACCGAGCCCACAGGCCTATATGACTACACCTTC; CDR3 protein: CATEPTGLYDYTF
clone size: -; CDR3 length: 11; D gene: TRBD1; V gene: TRBV20-1; J gene: TRBJ2-1; CDR3 DNA: TGCAGAGCGGGACAGGGCGATGAGCAGTTCTTC; CDR3 protein: CRAGQGDEQFF
clone size: -; CDR3 length: 13; D gene: -; V gene: TRBV6-6; J gene: TRBJ1-2; CDR3 DNA: TGTGCCAGCAGTGAGACAGTTAACTATGGCTACACCTTC; CDR3 protein: CASSETVNYGYTF
clone size: -; CDR3 length: 20; D gene: TRBD2; V gene: TRBV4-3; J gene: TRBJ2-7; CDR3 DNA: TGCGCCAGCAGCCAAGTTTTCTCCCCCGGGGGACTAGGAAGAGTCAATGAGCAGTACTTC; CDR3 protein: CASSQVFSPGGLGRVNEQYF
clone size: -; CDR3 length: 13; D gene: TRBD2; V gene: TRBV12-3/TRBV12-4; J gene: TRBJ2-7; CDR3 DNA: TGTGCCAGCAGTTTAGGGCGGGGGGCCGAGCAGTACTTC; CDR3 protein: CASSLGRGAEQYF
clone size: -; CDR3 length: 15; D gene: TRBD1; V gene: TRBV18; J gene: TRBJ2-7; CDR3 DNA: TGTGCCAGCTCACCACCGGGACAGGGAGCCTACGAGCAGTACTTC; CDR3 protein: CASSPPGQGAYEQYF
clone size: -; CDR3 length: 13; D gene: -; V gene: TRBV13; J gene: TRBJ2-3; CDR3 DNA: TGTGCCAGCAGTACAGGAAGATTGGATACGCAGTATTTT; CDR3 protein: CASSTGRLDTQYF
clone size: -; CDR3 length: 14; D gene: -; V gene: TRBV7-2; J gene: TRBJ2-7; CDR3 DNA: TGTGCCAGCAGCACCGACTCCTATTTGGGCGAGCAGTACTTC; CDR3 protein: CASSTDSYLGEQYF
clone size: -; CDR3 length: 18; D gene: TRBD2; V gene: TRBV5-1; J gene: TRBJ2-5; CDR3 DNA: TGCGCCAGCAGCACCCGGACTAGCGGGAGGTCTGTAGGGGATGAGCAGTACTTC; CDR3 protein: CASSTRTSGRSVGDEQYF
clone size: -; CDR3 length: 13; D gene: -; V gene: TRBV20-1; J gene: TRBJ2-1; CDR3 DNA: TGCAGTGCTAGAAGACAATTAGAAGATGAGCAGTTCTTC; CDR3 protein: CSARRQLEDEQFF
clone size: -; CDR3 length: 13; D gene: -; V gene: TRBV20-1; J gene: TRBJ2-5; CDR3 DNA: TGCAGTGCTCTCCGGACGGCCCAAGAGACCCAGTACTTC; CDR3 protein: CSALRTAQETQYF
clone size: -; CDR3 length: 14; D gene: TRBD1; V gene: TRBV12-3/TRBV12-4; J gene: TRBJ2-7; CDR3 DNA: TGTGCCAGCAAGCTGGGACAGGTCTCCTACGAGCAGTACTTC; CDR3 protein: CASKLGQVSYEQYF
clone size: -; CDR3 length: 14; D gene: -; V gene: TRBV12-3/TRBV12-4; J gene: TRBJ2-3; CDR3 DNA: TGTGCCAGCAGGTGGCAGGCGCACACAGATACGCAGTATTTT; CDR3 protein: CASRWQAHTDTQYF
clone size: -; CDR3 length: 14; D gene: TRBD1; V gene: TRBV20-1; J gene: TRBJ2-7; CDR3 DNA: TGCAGTGCCGAGAGGTGGGACAGTAGCTACGAGCAGTACTTC; CDR3 protein: CSAERWDSSYEQYF
clone size: -; CDR3 length: 14; D gene: -; V gene: TRBV25-1; J gene: TRBJ1-5; CDR3 DNA: TGTGCCAGCAGTGTATCGGAGGCAGCGGAGCCCCAGCATTTT; CDR3 protein: CASSVSEAAEPQHF
clone size: -; CDR3 length: 15; D gene: -; V gene: TRBV28; J gene: TRBJ2-6; CDR3 DNA: TGTGCCAGCAGTTTACGGTTCTCTGGGGCCAACGTCCTGACTTTC; CDR3 protein: CASSLRFSGANVLTF
clone size: few; CDR3 length: 16; D gene: TRBD1; V gene: TRBV5-5; J gene: TRBJ1-1; CDR3 DNA: TGTGCCAGCAGCGAGGGCGCAGGGACAGAATTAAATGAAGCTTTCTTT; CDR3 protein: CASSEGAGTELNEAFF
clone size: -; CDR3 length: 19; D gene: -; V gene: TRBV3-1; J gene: TRBJ2-1; CDR3 DNA: TGTGCCAGCAGCCAAGTCTTAAGTTCGGCTAGCGCTGAATATAATGAGCAGTTCTTC; CDR3 protein: CASSQVLSSASAEYNEQFF
clone size: -; CDR3 length: 17; D gene: TRBD2; V gene: TRBV20-1; J gene: TRBJ2-7; CDR3 DNA: TGCAGTGCTGGGCTTTCGTTACTAGCGGTAGGAGCCTACGAGCAGTACTTC; CDR3 protein: CSAGLSLLAVGAYEQYF
clone size: few; CDR3 length: 16; D gene: TRBD2; V gene: TRBV13; J gene: TRBJ2-1; CDR3 DNA: TGTGCCAGCAGCACACCGACTAGCGGGGGGGCCGATGAGCAGTTCTTC; CDR3 protein: CASSTPTSGGADEQFF
clone size: -; CDR3 length: 15; D gene: -; V gene: TRBV3-1; J gene: TRBJ2-1; CDR3 DNA: TGTGCCAGCAGCCCCCGTGTGGAGCCGCGCGTGGTCCAGTTCTTC; CDR3 protein: CASSPRVEPRVVQFF
clone size: -; CDR3 length: 10; D gene: -; V gene: TRBV28; J gene: TRBJ1-1; CDR3 DNA: TGTGCCCGCGCGCAATCTGAAGCTTTCTTT; CDR3 protein: CARAQSEAFF
clone size: -; CDR3 length: 10; D gene: -; V gene: TRBV5-1; J gene: TRBJ2-1; CDR3 DNA: TGCGCCAGCAGGGGTCATGAGCAGTTCTTC; CDR3 protein: CASRGHEQFF
clone size: few; CDR3 length: 12; D gene: -; V gene: TRBV30; J gene: TRBJ1-2; CDR3 DNA: TGTGCCTGGAGTCCCGCTGGGTATGGCTACACCTTC; CDR3 protein: CAWSPAGYGYTF
clone size: -; CDR3 length: 16; D gene: -; V gene: TRBV4-3; J gene: TRBJ2-7; CDR3 DNA: TGCGCCAGCAGCCAAGATGTGACAGACCTTTCCTACGAGCAGTACTTC; CDR3 protein: CASSQDVTDLSYEQYF
clone size: few; CDR3 length: 16; D gene: -; V gene: TRBV7-2; J gene: TRBJ1-2; CDR3 DNA: TGTGCCAGCAGCTTAGTGGCCGGGCCAGGCCCATATGGCTACACCTTC; CDR3 protein: CASSLVAGPGPYGYTF
clone size: -; CDR3 length: 12; D gene: -; V gene: TRBV5-1; J gene: TRBJ2-5; CDR3 DNA: TGCGCCAGCAGCTTACACCAAGAGACCCAGTACTTC; CDR3 protein: CASSLHQETQYF
clone size: -; CDR3 length: 14; D gene: TRBD1; V gene: TRBV29-1; J gene: TRBJ2-7; CDR3 DNA: TGCAGCGCCCTTGGGACAGGGAGGACCTACGAGCAGTACTTC; CDR3 protein: CSALGTGRTYEQYF
clone size: -; CDR3 length: 14; D gene: -; V gene: TRBV12-3/TRBV12-4; J gene: TRBJ1-1; CDR3 DNA: TGTGCCAGCAGTTTGGGACTCACGAACACTGAAGCTTTCTTT; CDR3 protein: CASSLGLTNTEAFF
clone size: -; CDR3 length: 13; D gene: TRBD1; V gene: TRBV6-1; J gene: TRBJ1-2; CDR3 DNA: TGTGCCAGCACCGGGGACAGCACCAATGGCTACACCTTC; CDR3 protein: CASTGDSTNGYTF
clone size: once; CDR3 length: 17; D gene: TRBD2; V gene: TRBV29-1; J gene: TRBJ2-5; CDR3 DNA: TGCAGCGTTGAAGTCTGGACTAGCGGGTGGTCGCAAGAGACCCAGTACTTC; CDR3 protein: CSVEVWTSGWSQETQYF
clone size: -; CDR3 length: 13; D gene: -; V gene: TRBV7-6; J gene: TRBJ2-3; CDR3 DNA: TGTGCCAGCAGCTCCGAAGGGTTAGGTACGCAGTATTTT; CDR3 protein: CASSSEGLGTQYF